Presented here are 5 T cell receptor beta chains from one specimen sequenced in a study of blood T cells in healthy people across ages. Then a second PCR, running roughly 7 to 11 cycles, was carried out with a sample-barcoded 5' primer and a J-beta primer mix. TCRdb used MiXCR to reprocess the 5' RACE reads, holding one entry per CDR3 protein. The sample contains 1.5 million to 2 million distinct CDR3 sequences, just under 50% of which appear only once. The sequenced material came from blood. These receptors all stem from a woman aged 40 to 55 in good health.

As for this clonotype: The junction shows a germline mismatch at one end, possibly a read error. The V call is TRBV6-5, the J call TRBJ2-6; D gene unclear. The CDR3 totals 16 residues. CDR1 is MNHEY and CDR2 is SVGAGI in the germline V gene. The CDR3 is CANSYALSSGANVLTF. In DNA, the CDR3 is TGTGCCAACAGTTACGCCCTAAGTTCTGGGGCCAACGTCCTGACTTTC.

This clonotype was detected a few times. The chain links TRBV5-1 to TRBJ2-4; 9 positions agree with TRBD2. Unmatched junction bases numbered 7, after V lost 4 bases and J lost 5 bases. From germline, CDR1 is SGHRS and CDR2 YFSETQ. CDR3 length: 15 amino acids. The CDR3 here is CASSRREGVENIQYF. The CDR3 region has the DNA TGCGCCAGCAGCCGGCGGGAGGGCGTAGAAAACATTCAGTACTTC.

The chain employs TRBV20-1 and TRBJ2-4; D is unresolved. The assigned J gene may be wrong: the sequence end matches TRBJ2-7 better. The germline V gene encodes CDR1 DFQATT and CDR2 SNEGSKA (reference sequence). The CDR3 is made up of 13 amino acids. In DNA form, the CDR3 reads TGCAGTGCTAGACAGCCCTCCGGGTACGAGCAGTACTTC. This translates into CSARQPSGYEQYF.

This clonotype appeared a few times. The CDR3 DNA reads TGCAGTGCCTCGGACATCCTTAGGTCCGACAATGAGCAGTTCTTC. Protein: CSASDILRSDNEQFF. The gene calls are TRBV20-1 and TRBJ2-1; a possible D gene is TRBD1 (5 bases). V gave up 6 bases and J gave up 5 bases, with 20 bases separating them. CDR3 size: 15 residues. The germline CDR1 and CDR2 sequences are DFQATT and SNEGSKA (reference sequence).

This clonotype was counted only a few times. The gene calls are TRBV3-1 and TRBJ2-1; D tentatively reads TRBD1 or TRBD2 (5 bases each). V shed 5 bases and J shed 8 bases, with 13 bases lying between them. Germline assignment: CDR1 LGHDT and CDR2 YNNKEL (reference sequence). The CDR3 has 13 amino acids. The CDR3 nucleotides are TGTGCCAGCAGCTCTCGGGGCCTGGATGAGCAGTTCTTC. This translates into CASSSRGLDEQFF.